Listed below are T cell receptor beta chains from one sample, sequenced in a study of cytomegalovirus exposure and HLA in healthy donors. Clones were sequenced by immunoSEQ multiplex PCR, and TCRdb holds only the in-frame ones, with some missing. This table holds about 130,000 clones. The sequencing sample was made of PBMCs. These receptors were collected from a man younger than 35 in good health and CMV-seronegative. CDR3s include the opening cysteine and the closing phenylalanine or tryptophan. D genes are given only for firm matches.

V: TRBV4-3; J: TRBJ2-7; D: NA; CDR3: CASRGPSSSEQYF; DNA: TGCGCCAGCAGGGGGCCGTCTTCATCCGAGCAGTACTTC
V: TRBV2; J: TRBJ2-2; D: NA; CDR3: CASSVEGLGTGELFF; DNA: TGTGCCAGCAGTGTCGAGGGCTTGGGCACCGGGGAGCTGTTTTTT
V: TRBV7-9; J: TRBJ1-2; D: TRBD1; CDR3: CASSVGTVTNYGYTF; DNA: TGTGCCAGCAGCGTTGGGACAGTCACTAACTATGGCTACACCTTC
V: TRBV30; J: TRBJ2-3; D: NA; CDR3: CAWSIGTDTQYF; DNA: TGTGCCTGGAGTATAGGCACAGATACGCAGTATTTT
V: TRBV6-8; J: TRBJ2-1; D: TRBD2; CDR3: CASSGTGTSGYNEQFF; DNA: TGTGCCAGCAGTGGGACCGGGACTAGCGGGTACAATGAGCAGTTCTTC
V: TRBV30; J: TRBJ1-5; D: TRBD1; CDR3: CAWSIDQDRDQHF; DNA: TGTGCCTGGAGCATTGACCAGGACAGGGATCAGCATTTT
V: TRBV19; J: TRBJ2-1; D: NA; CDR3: CASSMGLGGSYNEQFF; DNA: TGTGCCAGTAGTATGGGTCTCGGGGGCTCCTACAATGAGCAGTTCTTC
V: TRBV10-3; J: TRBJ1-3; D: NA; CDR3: CAISESGRGLDTIYF; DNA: TGTGCCATCAGTGAGTCGGGCAGGGGTTTGGACACCATATATTTT
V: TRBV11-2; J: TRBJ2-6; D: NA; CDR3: CASSTQNSGANVLTF; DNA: TGTGCCAGCAGCACACAGAACTCTGGGGCCAACGTCCTGACTTTC
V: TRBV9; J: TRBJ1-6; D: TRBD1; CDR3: CASSALKTGGSYNSPLHF; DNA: TGTGCCAGCAGCGCTCTTAAGACAGGGGGCTCCTATAATTCACCCCTCCACTTT
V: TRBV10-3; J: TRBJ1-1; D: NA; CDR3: CAISPGEGVTEAFF; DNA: TGTGCCATCAGCCCAGGGGAAGGGGTCACTGAAGCTTTCTTT
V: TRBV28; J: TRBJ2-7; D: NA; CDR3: CASSSPGYEQYF; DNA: TGTGCCAGCAGCTCACCGGGTTACGAGCAGTACTTC
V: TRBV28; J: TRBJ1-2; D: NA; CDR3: CASTPRLRGYTF; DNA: TGTGCCAGCACCCCGCGGTTGAGGGGCTACACCTTC